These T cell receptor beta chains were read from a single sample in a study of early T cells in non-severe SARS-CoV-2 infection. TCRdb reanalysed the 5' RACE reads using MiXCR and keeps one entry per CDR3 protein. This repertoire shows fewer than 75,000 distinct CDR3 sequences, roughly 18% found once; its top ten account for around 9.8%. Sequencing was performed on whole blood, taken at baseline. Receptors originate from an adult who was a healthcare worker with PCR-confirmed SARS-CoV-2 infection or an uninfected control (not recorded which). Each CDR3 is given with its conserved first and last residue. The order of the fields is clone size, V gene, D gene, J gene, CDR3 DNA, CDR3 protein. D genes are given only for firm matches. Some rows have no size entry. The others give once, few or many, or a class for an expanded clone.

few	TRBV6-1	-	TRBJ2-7	TGTGCCAGCAGTGAATTGTTGGACGGAACCTACGAGCAGTACTTC	CASSELLDGTYEQYF
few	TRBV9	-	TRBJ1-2	TGTGCCAGCAGCGATGCACAAAACTATGGCTACACCTTC	CASSDAQNYGYTF
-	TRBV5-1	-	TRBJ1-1	TGCGCCAGCAGCGCCGGGACTACTATGAACACTGAAGCTTTCTTT	CASSAGTTMNTEAFF
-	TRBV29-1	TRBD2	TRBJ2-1	TGCAGCGTAGCGCTAGCGGCGACGTACAATGAGCAGTTCTTC	CSVALAATYNEQFF
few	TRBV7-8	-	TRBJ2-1	TGTGCCAGCAGCCTGCGCCCCGGACTGGGATCGGATGAGCAGTTCTTC	CASSLRPGLGSDEQFF
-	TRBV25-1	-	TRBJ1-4	TGTGCCAGCAGTGAGGGGGGGCATTTTGAAAAACTGTTTTTT	CASSEGGHFEKLFF
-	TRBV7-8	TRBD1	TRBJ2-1	TGTGCCAGCAGAGACAGGGTCTCCTACAATGAGCAGTTCTTC	CASRDRVSYNEQFF
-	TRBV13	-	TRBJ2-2	TGTGCCAGCAGCTTAGTCGGGCAGCTTTCTCCGAACACCGGGGAGCTGTTTTTT	CASSLVGQLSPNTGELFF
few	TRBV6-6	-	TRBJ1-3	TGTGCCAGCACCTCTGGAAACACCATATATTTT	CASTSGNTIYF
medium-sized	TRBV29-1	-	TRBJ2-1	TGCAGCCACCGTGGAGGGTTCTCTGAGCAGTTCTTC	CSHRGGFSEQFF
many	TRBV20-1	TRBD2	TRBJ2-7	TGCAGTGCTAGTTCGCTAGCGGACCGGGAGCAGTACTTC	CSASSLADREQYF
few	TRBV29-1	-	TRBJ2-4	TGCAGCGTTTCCCGGGGACGGGACATTCAGTACTTC	CSVSRGRDIQYF
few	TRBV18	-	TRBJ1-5	TGTGCCAGCTCACCTGGGTCGCAGCCCCAGCATTTT	CASSPGSQPQHF
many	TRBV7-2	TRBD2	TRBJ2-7	TGTGCCAGCAGCCCCAGCGGGATGCCGCAGTACTTC	CASSPSGMPQYF